Listed here is a single TCR beta chain. CDR1 is SGHDT, CDR2 YYEEEE, per germline. Trimming shortened V by 2 bases and J by 4 bases, and 10 bases separated the two germline ends. CDR3 length: 13 residues. This specimen comes from a study of T cell changes during pregnancy in multiple sclerosis. The assay was immunoSEQ multiplex PCR, and TCRdb's table has in-frame clones only and misses some. The profile shows 70,000 to 85,000 clones, just over 90% of them singletons. The chain has TRBV5-6 and TRBJ2-7; D is ambiguous. This sample comprised peripheral blood, obtained before pregnancy. The TCR sequence derives from a female donor with multiple sclerosis, enrolled in a pregnancy study. The CDR3 DNA follows: TGTGCCAGCAGCTTTGGCAGTGATTACGAGCAGTACTTC. This codes for CASSFGSDYEQYF.